Below, 13 T cell receptor beta chains from the same sample are listed, as sequenced in a study of vaccination and CD4 T cells after COVID-19. Their antigens remain unidentified. The sample's treatment: roughly 11-day PBMC culture with coronavirus spike peptide pools or control peptides (ViraFEST assay). Sequencing of DNA taken from cultured CD4+ T cells relied on the Oncomine TCR Beta short-read assay. TCRdb ran MiXCR on the PCR reads and lists one entry per CDR3 protein. Here the sample spans about 19,000 distinct CDR3 sequences, approximately 48% being singletons. Sample: CD4+ T cells from blood, cultured in vitro, taken after SARS-CoV-2 vaccination. The receptor set was obtained from a human donor who had recovered from COVID-19.

The genes are TRBV7-2 and TRBJ2-2; 9 bases agree with TRBD2. Trimming cost V 3 bases and J 5 bases; bases outside gene matches: 7. This CDR3 contains 16 residues. Germline V gene lookup returns CDR1 SGHTA and CDR2 FQGNSA. The CDR3 loop reads CASSLDAGGPTGELFF. The DNA of the CDR3 is TGTGCCAGCAGCTTGGATGCGGGAGGGCCAACCGGGGAGCTGTTTTTT.

This clonotype was detected only a few times. The chain links TRBV6-1 to TRBJ2-7; 10 bases align to TRBD2. CDR1 is MNHNS and CDR2 is SASEGT in the germline V gene. Losses at the gene ends were 6 bases for V and 5 bases for J; bases not matched to a gene: 7. The CDR3 runs 14 residues. CDR3 sequence: CASRSSGRRHEQYF. For the CDR3, the DNA is TGTGCCAGCAGAAGTAGCGGGAGGAGGCACGAGCAGTACTTC.

This clonotype is termed medium-sized. The CDR3 DNA sequence: TGTGCCTGGAGTGGCGACAGGTGGCAAGAGACCCAGTACTTC. Translation: CAWSGDRWQETQYF. The chain has TRBV30 and TRBJ2-5; maybe TRBD1 (6 bases). Germline CDR1 and CDR2: GTSNPN and SVGIG (reference sequence). Trimming left V 1 base short and J 2 bases short, with 11 bases between. The CDR3 runs to 14 residues.

This clonotype was found a few times. The V and J genes are TRBV2 and TRBJ2-3, with TRBD1 matching over 10 bases. CDR1 SNHLY and CDR2 FYNNEI come from the germline V gene. CDR3 length equals 15 residues. V shed 6 bases and J 0 bases; nucleotides not matched to a gene: 3. CDR3 loop: CASRWDRGSTDTQYF. Here the CDR3 DNA reads TGTGCCAGCAGATGGGACAGGGGAAGCACAGATACGCAGTATTTT.

V gene TRBV21-1 combines with J gene TRBJ1-1; TRBD1 is the table's D call, not checked against the DNA. TRBV21-1 is a pseudogene. The CDR3 is 15 residues long. In DNA, the CDR3 is TGTGCCAGCAGCCCTAAACAGGGAAGGAGAACTGAAGCTTTCTTT. Protein product: CASSPKQGRRTEAFF.

The chain is built from TRBV7-9 and TRBJ1-5; D possibly corresponds to TRBD1 (5 bases). This CDR3 contains 15 residues. Trimming took off 2 bases at V and 3 bases at J, with 11 bases between the two ends. The germline V gene has CDR1 SEHNR and CDR2 FQNEAQ (reference sequence). The CDR3: CASSLWAGTNQPQHF. The CDR3 DNA sequence: TGTGCCAGCAGCTTATGGGCAGGGACCAATCAGCCCCAGCATTTT. Complete variable domain (other parts from reference TRBV7-9 and TRBJ1-5): DTGVSQNPRHKITKRGQNVTFRCDPISEHNRLYWYRQTLGQGPEFLTYFQNEAQLEKSRLLSDRFSAERPKGSFSTLEIQRTEQGDSAMYLCASSLWAGTNQPQHFGDGTRLSIL.

The sample holds a few counts of this clonotype. The chain recombines TRBV19 with TRBJ1-2; 7 positions match TRBD1. CDR3 length: 14 residues. Trimming cost V 4 bases and J 2 bases; bases outside gene matches: 4. Looked up from germline, CDR1 is LNHDA and CDR2 is SQIVND (reference sequence). CDR3 loop: CASSKWDSNYGYTF. The CDR3 nucleotides read TGTGCCAGTAGTAAATGGGACAGCAACTATGGCTACACCTTC.

The rearrangement joins TRBV19 to TRBJ1-1; D not resolved. The germline CDR1 and CDR2 sequences are LNHDA and SQIVND (reference sequence). Trimming stripped 3 bases from V and 6 bases from J, with 20 bases between. The CDR3 sequence is 16 residues long. The CDR3 region has the DNA TGTGCCAGTAGTATCCTGTCACGGGGAATGGAGGCTGAAGCTTTCTTT. Residues: CASSILSRGMEAEAFF.

CDR3 sequence (DNA): TGTGCCAGCAGTGTTACAGGGGGCGGAGAGACCCAGTACTTC. Its translation is CASSVTGGGETQYF. This chain connects TRBV12-3 or TRBV12-4 to TRBJ2-5; 9 nucleotides line up with TRBD1. The trim removed 5 bases at V and 4 bases at J, leaving 5 bases unmatched. The CDR3 sequence is 14 residues long.

The CDR3, as DNA: TGCAGTGCTACTAGCGGGAGTAAAGAGACCCAGTACTTC. Translation gives CSATSGSKETQYF. The gene calls are TRBV20-1 and TRBJ2-5; 10 bases agree with TRBD2. This CDR3 comprises 13 residues. The junction had 2 bases not matched to a gene; V was cut back by 4 bases and J by 3 bases. Germline V gene data show CDR1 as DFQATT and CDR2 as SNEGSKA (reference sequence).

This clonotype was counted only a few times. The chain combines TRBV7-9 with TRBJ2-7; D remains ambiguous. Germline V gives CDR1 SEHNR, CDR2 FQNEAQ (reference sequence). V lost 1 base and J 3 bases, leaving 7 bases between the germline ends. The CDR3 is made up of 13 amino acids. The CDR3 DNA reads TGTGCCAGCAGCTTAGGGCTTGTCTACGAGCAGTACTTC. Amino acids: CASSLGLVYEQYF. Drawing the rest from reference TRBV7-9 and TRBJ2-7, the complete variable domain is DTGVSQNPRHKITKRGQNVTFRCDPISEHNRLYWYRQTLGQGPEFLTYFQNEAQLEKSRLLSDRFSAERPKGSFSTLEIQRTEQGDSAMYLCASSLGLVYEQYFGPGTRLTVT.

This sequence joins TRBV7-2 and TRBJ2-5; 15 bases match TRBD2. Germline CDR1 and CDR2: SGHTA and FQGNSA. The junction had 8 bases not matched to a gene; V was cut back by 5 bases and J by 4 bases. The CDR3 is made up of 17 amino acids. The CDR3 region is CASSPGLAGGEGETQYF. Written as DNA, the CDR3 is TGTGCCAGCAGCCCAGGACTAGCGGGAGGGGAAGGAGAGACCCAGTACTTC.

This clonotype was detected a few times. The chain joins TRBV20-1 to TRBJ1-5; weak D call: TRBD1 (5 bases). The germline V gene encodes CDR1 DFQATT and CDR2 SNEGSKA (reference sequence). The V end lost 6 bases, the J end lost 6 bases, and 12 bases lay between the germline ends. This CDR3 has 12 residues. CDR3 residues: CSAARGGQPQHF. Here the CDR3 DNA reads TGCAGTGCCGCGAGGGGCGGTCAGCCCCAGCATTTT.